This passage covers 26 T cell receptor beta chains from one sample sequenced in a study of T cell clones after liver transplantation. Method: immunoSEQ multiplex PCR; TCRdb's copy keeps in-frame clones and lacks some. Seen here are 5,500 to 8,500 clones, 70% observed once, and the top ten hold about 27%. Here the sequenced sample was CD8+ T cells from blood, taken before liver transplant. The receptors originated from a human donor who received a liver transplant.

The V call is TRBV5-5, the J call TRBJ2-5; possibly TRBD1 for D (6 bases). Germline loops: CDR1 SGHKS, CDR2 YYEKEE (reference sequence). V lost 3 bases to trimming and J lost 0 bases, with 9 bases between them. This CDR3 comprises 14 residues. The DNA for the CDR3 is TGTGCCAGCAGCTCGGGGACATACCAAGAGACCCAGTACTTC. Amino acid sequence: CASSSGTYQETQYF. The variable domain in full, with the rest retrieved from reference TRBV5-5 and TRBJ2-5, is DAGVTQSPTHLIKTRGQQVTLRCSPISGHKSVSWYQQVLGQGPQFIFQYYEKEERGRGNFPDRFSARQFPNYSSELNVNALLLGDSALYLCASSSGTYQETQYFGPGTRLLVL.

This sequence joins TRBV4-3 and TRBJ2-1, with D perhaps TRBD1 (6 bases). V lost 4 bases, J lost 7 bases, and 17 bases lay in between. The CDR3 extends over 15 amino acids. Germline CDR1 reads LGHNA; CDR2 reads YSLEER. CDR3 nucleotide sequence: TGCGCCAGCAGCCCCGGGATTCACCAGGGGAATGAGCAGTTCTTC. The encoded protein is CASSPGIHQGNEQFF.

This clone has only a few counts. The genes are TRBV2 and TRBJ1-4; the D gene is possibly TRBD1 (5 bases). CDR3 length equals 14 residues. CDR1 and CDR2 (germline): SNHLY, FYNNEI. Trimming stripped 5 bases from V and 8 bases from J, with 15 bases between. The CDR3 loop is CASSSWGEGEKLFF. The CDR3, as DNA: TGTGCCAGCAGTTCCTGGGGGGAGGGCGAAAAACTGTTTTTT. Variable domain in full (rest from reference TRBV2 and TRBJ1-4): EPEVTQTPSHQVTQMGQEVILRCVPISNHLYFYWYRQILGQKVEFLVSFYNNEISEKSEIFDDQFSVERPDGSNFTLKIRSTKLEDSAMYFCASSSWGEGEKLFFGSGTQLSVL.

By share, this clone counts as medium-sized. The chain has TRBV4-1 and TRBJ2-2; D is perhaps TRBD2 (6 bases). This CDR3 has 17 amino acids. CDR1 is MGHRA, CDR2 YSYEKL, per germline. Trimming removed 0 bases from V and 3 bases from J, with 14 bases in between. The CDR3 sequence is CASSQDGVTSHTGELFF. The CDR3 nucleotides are TGCGCCAGCAGCCAAGACGGCGTCACTAGCCACACCGGGGAGCTGTTTTTT.

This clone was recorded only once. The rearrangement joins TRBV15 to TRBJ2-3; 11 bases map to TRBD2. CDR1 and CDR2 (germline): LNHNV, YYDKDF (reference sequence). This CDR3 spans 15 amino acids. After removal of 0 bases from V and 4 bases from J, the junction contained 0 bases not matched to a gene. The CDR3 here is CATSRDSGGADTQYF. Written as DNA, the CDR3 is TGTGCCACCAGCAGAGATAGCGGGGGGGCAGATACGCAGTATTTT.

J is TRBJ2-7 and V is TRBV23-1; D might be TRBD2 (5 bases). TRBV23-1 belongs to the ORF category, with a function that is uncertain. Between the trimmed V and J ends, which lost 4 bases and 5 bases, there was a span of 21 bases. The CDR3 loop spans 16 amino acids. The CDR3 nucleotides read TGCGCCAGCAGTCGAACCGATCGTGAGGGAACGGACGAGCAGTACGTC. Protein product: CASSRTDREGTDEQYV.

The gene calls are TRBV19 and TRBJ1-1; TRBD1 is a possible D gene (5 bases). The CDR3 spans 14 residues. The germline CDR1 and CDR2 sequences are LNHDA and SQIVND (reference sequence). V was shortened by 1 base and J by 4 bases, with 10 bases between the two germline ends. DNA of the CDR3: TGTGCCAGTAGTATAGCGGGGGGAGGCACTGAAGCTTTCTTT. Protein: CASSIAGGGTEAFF.

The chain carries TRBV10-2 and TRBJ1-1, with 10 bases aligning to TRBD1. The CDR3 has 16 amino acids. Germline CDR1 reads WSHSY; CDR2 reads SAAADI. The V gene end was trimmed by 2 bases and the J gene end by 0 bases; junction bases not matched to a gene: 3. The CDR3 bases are TGCGCCAGCAGTGAGAGGGACAGGGGACTGAACACTGAAGCTTTCTTT. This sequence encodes CASSERDRGLNTEAFF.

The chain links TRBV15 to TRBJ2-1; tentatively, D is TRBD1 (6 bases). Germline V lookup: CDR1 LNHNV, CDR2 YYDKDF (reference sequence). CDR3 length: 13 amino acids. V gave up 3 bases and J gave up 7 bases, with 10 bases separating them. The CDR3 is CATSRTGGNEQFF. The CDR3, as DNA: TGTGCCACCAGCAGGACAGGTGGGAATGAGCAGTTCTTC.

For the CDR3, the DNA is TGTGCCAGCAGTTCGCTAGGTGGTAATCAGCCCCAGCATTTT. Protein: CASSSLGGNQPQHF. The V call is TRBV6-5, the J call TRBJ1-5; D remains unclear. The ends were cut back, 4 bases at V and 4 bases at J, with 11 bases in the middle. The CDR3 length is 14 residues. Germline CDR1 is MNHEY and CDR2 is SVGAGI.

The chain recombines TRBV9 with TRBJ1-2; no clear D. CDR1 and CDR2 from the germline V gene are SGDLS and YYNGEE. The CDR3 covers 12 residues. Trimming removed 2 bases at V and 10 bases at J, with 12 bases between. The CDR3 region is CASSVGSLDYTF. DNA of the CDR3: TGTGCCAGCAGCGTTGGGTCTCTTGACTACACCTTC.

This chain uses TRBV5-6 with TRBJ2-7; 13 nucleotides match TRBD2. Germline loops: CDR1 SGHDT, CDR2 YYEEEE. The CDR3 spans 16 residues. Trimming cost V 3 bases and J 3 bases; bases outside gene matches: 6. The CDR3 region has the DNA TGTGCCAGCAGCTCGGGGACTAGCGGGGTTTACTACGAGCAGTACTTC. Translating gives CASSSGTSGVYYEQYF.

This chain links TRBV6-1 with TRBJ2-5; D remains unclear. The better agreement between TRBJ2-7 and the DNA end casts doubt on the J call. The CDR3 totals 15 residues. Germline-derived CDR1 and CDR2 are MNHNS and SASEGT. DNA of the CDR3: TGTGCCAGCAGTGACAGTTGGGGAAGCTCCTACGAGCAGTACTTC. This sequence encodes CASSDSWGSSYEQYF.

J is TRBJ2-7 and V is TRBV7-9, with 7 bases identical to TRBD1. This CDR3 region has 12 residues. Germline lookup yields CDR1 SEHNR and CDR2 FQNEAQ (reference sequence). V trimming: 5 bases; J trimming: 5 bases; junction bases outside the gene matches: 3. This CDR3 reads CASSVTGNEQYF. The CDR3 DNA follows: TGTGCCAGCAGCGTGACAGGGAACGAGCAGTACTTC.

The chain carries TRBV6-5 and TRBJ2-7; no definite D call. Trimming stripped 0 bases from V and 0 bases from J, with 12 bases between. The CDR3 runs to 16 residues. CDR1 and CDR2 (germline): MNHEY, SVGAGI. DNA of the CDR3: TGTGCCAGCAGTTACTCGCTAGACAAGAGCTCCTACGAGCAGTACTTC. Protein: CASSYSLDKSSYEQYF.

The CDR3 reads CASSVDGDGYTF. In DNA form, the CDR3 reads TGTGCCAGCAGCGTCGACGGAGATGGCTACACCTTC. V is TRBV5-4 and J is TRBJ1-2, with D hard to call. Germline CDR1 and CDR2: SGHNT and YYREEE (reference sequence). This CDR3 contains 12 residues. Trimming took 4 bases from V and 6 from J, leaving 10 bases between them. The full variable domain, rest sourced from reference TRBV5-4 and TRBJ1-2, is ETGVTQSPTHLIKTRGQQVTLRCSSQSGHNTVSWYQQALGQGPQFIFQYYREEENGRGNFPPRFSGLQFPNYSSELNVNALELDDSALYLCASSVDGDGYTFGSGTRLTVV.

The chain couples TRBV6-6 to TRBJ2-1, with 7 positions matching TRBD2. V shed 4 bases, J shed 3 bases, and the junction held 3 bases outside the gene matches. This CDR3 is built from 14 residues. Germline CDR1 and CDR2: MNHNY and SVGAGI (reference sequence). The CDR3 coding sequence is TGTGCCAGCAGTTTGGCGGGGGACTACAATGAGCAGTTCTTC. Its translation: CASSLAGDYNEQFF.

For the CDR3, the DNA is TGCGCCAGCAGCTTGGGGCAGGTTAGCACAGATACGCAGTATTTT. This codes for CASSLGQVSTDTQYF. The chain has TRBV5-1 and TRBJ2-3; unclear D gene. The ends were cut back, 0 bases at V and 0 bases at J, with 8 bases in the middle. The CDR3 is 15 amino acids. Germline CDR1 is SGHRS and CDR2 is YFSETQ.

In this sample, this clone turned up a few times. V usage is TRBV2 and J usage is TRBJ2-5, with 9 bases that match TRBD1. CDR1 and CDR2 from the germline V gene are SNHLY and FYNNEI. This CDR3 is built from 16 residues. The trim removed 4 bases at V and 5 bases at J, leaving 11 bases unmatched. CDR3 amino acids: CASSGDAQGALETQYF. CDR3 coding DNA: TGTGCCAGCAGTGGGGATGCACAGGGGGCTCTGGAGACCCAGTACTTC.

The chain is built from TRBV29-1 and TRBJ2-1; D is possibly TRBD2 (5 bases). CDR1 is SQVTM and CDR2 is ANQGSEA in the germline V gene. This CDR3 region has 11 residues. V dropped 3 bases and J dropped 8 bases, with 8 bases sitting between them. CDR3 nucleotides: TGCAGCGTTGATGTGAGGGATGAGCAGTTCTTC. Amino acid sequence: CSVDVRDEQFF.

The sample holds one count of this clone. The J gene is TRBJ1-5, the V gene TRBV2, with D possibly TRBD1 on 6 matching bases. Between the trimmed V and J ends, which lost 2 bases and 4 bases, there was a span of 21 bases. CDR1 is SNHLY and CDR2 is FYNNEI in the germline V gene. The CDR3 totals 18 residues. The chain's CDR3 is CASSESSTGGFINQPQHF. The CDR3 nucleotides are TGTGCCAGCAGTGAAAGCTCGACAGGAGGGTTTATAAATCAGCCCCAGCATTTT.

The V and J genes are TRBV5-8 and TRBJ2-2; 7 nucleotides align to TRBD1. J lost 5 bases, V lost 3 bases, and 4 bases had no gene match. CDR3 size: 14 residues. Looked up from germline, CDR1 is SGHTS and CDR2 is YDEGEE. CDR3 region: CASSWGRGTGELFF. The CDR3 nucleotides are TGTGCCAGCAGCTGGGGCAGGGGGACCGGGGAGCTGTTTTTT. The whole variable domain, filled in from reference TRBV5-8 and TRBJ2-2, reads EAGVTQSPTHLIKTRGQQATLRCSPISGHTSVYWYQQALGLGLQFLLWYDEGEERNRGNFPPRFSGRQFPNYSSELNVNALELEDSALYLCASSWGRGTGELFFGEGSRLTVL.

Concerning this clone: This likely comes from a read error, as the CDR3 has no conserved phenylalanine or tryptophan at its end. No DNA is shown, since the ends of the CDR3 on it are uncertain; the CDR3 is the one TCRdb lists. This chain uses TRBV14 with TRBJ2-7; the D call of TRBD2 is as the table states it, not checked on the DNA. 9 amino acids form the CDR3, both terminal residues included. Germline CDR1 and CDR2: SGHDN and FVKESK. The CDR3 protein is CASSLTSGT.

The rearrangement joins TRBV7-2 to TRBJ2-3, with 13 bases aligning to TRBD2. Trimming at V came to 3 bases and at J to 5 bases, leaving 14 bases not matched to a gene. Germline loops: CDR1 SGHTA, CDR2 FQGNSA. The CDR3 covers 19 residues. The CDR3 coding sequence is TGTGCCAGCAGCTTTGGCCAGGAAGGACTAGCGGGAGTTGGAGATACGCAGTATTTT. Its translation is CASSFGQEGLAGVGDTQYF. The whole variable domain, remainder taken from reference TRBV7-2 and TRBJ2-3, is GAGVSQSPSNKVTEKGKDVELRCDPISGHTALYWYRQSLGQGLEFLIYFQGNSAPDKSGLPSDRFSAERTGGSVSTLTIQRTQQEDSAVYLCASSFGQEGLAGVGDTQYFGPGTRLTVL.

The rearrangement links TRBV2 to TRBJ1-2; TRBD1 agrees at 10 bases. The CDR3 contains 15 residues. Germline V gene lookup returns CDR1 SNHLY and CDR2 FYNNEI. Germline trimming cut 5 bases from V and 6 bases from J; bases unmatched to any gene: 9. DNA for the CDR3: TGTGCCAGCAGTCTCCGGGACAGGGGCATCGATGGCTACACCTTC. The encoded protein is CASSLRDRGIDGYTF. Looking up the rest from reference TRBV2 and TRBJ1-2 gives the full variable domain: EPEVTQTPSHQVTQMGQEVILRCVPISNHLYFYWYRQILGQKVEFLVSFYNNEISEKSEIFDDQFSVERPDGSNFTLKIRSTKLEDSAMYFCASSLRDRGIDGYTFGSGTRLTVV.

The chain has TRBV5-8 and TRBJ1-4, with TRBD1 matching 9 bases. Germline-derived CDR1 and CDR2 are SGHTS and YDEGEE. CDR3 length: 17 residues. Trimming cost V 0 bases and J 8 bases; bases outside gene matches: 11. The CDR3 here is CASSLGLQGALGEKLFF. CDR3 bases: TGTGCCAGCAGCTTGGGCTTACAGGGGGCACTCGGAGAAAAACTGTTTTTT.